These 15 T cell receptor beta chains came from one sample sequenced in a study of control samples from healthy donors and cancer patients. Sequenced by immunoSEQ multiplex PCR; TCRdb stores in-frame clones only, minus some. This table has over 200,000 clones, over 75% appearing once. The sequenced material came from PBMCs. These receptors were collected from an older woman with lung cancer.

This chain connects TRBV5-6 to TRBJ1-2, with D unresolved. The ends were cut back, 0 bases at V and 0 bases at J, with 9 bases in the middle. CDR3 size: 15 residues. CDR1 and CDR2 from the germline V gene are SGHDT and YYEEEE. For the CDR3, the DNA is TGTGCCAGCAGCTTGGTGGTCGGAGCTAACTATGGCTACACCTTC. Translation gives CASSLVVGANYGYTF.

Only a few counts were recorded for this clone. This sequence joins TRBV5-1 and TRBJ1-1; D call uncertain. Germline CDR1 is SGHRS and CDR2 is YFSETQ. This CDR3 is 13 amino acids long. Trimming removed 5 bases at V and 5 bases at J, with 13 bases between. The CDR3 DNA follows: TGCGCCAGCAGGGTGTTTACGGGAACTGAAGCTTTCTTT. Translating it yields CASRVFTGTEAFF.

In its sample, this clone was seen once. This chain connects TRBV28 to TRBJ2-1, with 9 bases aligning to TRBD1. The CDR3 spans 16 residues. The germline V gene encodes CDR1 MDHEN and CDR2 SYDVKM. V lost 8 bases to trimming and J lost 3 bases; unmatched junction nucleotides: 11. This CDR3 reads CASFPWGGQGYNEQFF. The CDR3 DNA follows: TGTGCCAGCTTCCCCTGGGGGGGACAGGGCTACAATGAGCAGTTCTTC.

The count of this clone is one. The rearrangement links TRBV3-1 (or the pseudogene TRBV3-2) to TRBJ2-5; 7 bases map to TRBD2. The CDR3 loop spans 15 amino acids. The V gene end was trimmed by 1 base and the J gene end by 5 bases; junction bases not matched to a gene: 7. In germline, CDR1 is LGHDT, CDR2 YNNKEL (reference sequence). The CDR3 sequence is CASSQAGTTGETQYF. The CDR3 DNA sequence: TGTGCCAGCAGCCAAGCCGGGACTACCGGGGAGACCCAGTACTTC.

The chain employs TRBV30 and TRBJ1-1, with 7 nucleotides matching TRBD1. Germline CDR1 is GTSNPN and CDR2 is SVGIG (reference sequence). The CDR3 has 15 residues. The V segment lost 3 bases and the J segment 6 bases; nucleotides outside the gene matches: 13. For the CDR3, the DNA is TGTGCCTGGAGCTTGTCAGGGGGAGGGGTCCCTGAAGCTTTCTTT. The encoded protein is CAWSLSGGGVPEAFF. Full variable domain (missing parts from reference TRBV30 and TRBJ1-1): SQTIHQWPATLVQPVGSPLSLECTVEGTSNPNLYWYRQAAGRGLQLLFYSVGIGQISSEVPQNLSASRPQDRQFILSSKKLLLSDSGFYLCAWSLSGGGVPEAFFGQGTRLTVV.

This chain uses TRBV11-1 with TRBJ2-6; D call uncertain. The CDR3 has 16 amino acids. Germline assignment: CDR1 SGHAT and CDR2 FQDESV (reference sequence). Trimming shortened V by 3 bases and J by 2 bases, and 11 bases separated the two germline ends. CDR3 residues: CASSFPPLAGANVLTF. For the CDR3, the DNA is TGTGCCAGCAGCTTTCCCCCTCTAGCTGGGGCCAACGTCCTGACTTTC.

Points on this clone: One end of the junction varies from germline; a read error may be responsible. This chain links TRBV7-7 with TRBJ1-1, with D unresolved. The V gene's germline CDR1 is SSHAT and CDR2 FNYEAQ (reference sequence). The CDR3 is made up of 13 amino acids. CDR3 bases: TGTGCTAGCAGCTTATCTGTGAACACTGAAGCTTTCTTT. It is translated as CASSLSVNTEAFF.

Concerning this clone itself: This same CDR3 is encoded by further DNA sequences in the sample. The chain uses TRBV5-4 and TRBJ2-7; 9 bases align to TRBD1. This CDR3 comprises 15 residues. V shed 5 bases, J shed 0 bases, and the junction held 6 bases outside the gene matches. The V gene's germline CDR1 is SGHNT and CDR2 YYREEE (reference sequence). CDR3 DNA: TGTGCCAGCAGTCCTCCGGGACAGGGCTCCTACGAGCAGTACTTC. It yields the protein CASSPPGQGSYEQYF.

On this clone: The same CDR3 can be traced to other DNA sequences in this sample. The gene calls are TRBV14 and TRBJ1-2; D unclear. Trimming removed 1 base at V and 1 base at J, with 4 bases between. This CDR3 region has 13 residues. Germline V lookup: CDR1 SGHDN, CDR2 FVKESK. The CDR3 reads CASSQGVNYGYTF. The CDR3 DNA follows: TGTGCCAGCAGCCAAGGCGTTAACTATGGCTACACCTTC. The full variable domain, its missing parts supplied by reference TRBV14 and TRBJ1-2, is EAGVTQFPSHSVIEKGQTVTLRCDPISGHDNLYWYRRVMGKEIKFLLHFVKESKQDESGMPNNRFLAERTGGTYSTLKVQPAELEDSGVYFCASSQGVNYGYTFGSGTRLTVV.

The chain joins TRBV5-1 to TRBJ2-5, with a possible D match to TRBD1 (6 bases). V gave up 4 bases and J gave up 1 base, with 11 bases separating them. The CDR3 has 14 amino acids. Germline V gene sequence: CDR1 SGHRS, CDR2 YFSETQ. CDR3 sequence (DNA): TGCGCCAGCAGCCCACAGGGTTCCCAAGAGACCCAGTACTTC. It is translated as CASSPQGSQETQYF.

The CDR3 here is CASSILRKSSYNSPLHF. Here the CDR3 DNA reads TGTGCCAGCAGTATTCTCCGAAAAAGCTCCTATAATTCACCCCTCCACTTT. The chain links TRBV2 to TRBJ1-6; no clear D gene. This CDR3 contains 17 residues. Germline V gene lookup returns CDR1 SNHLY and CDR2 FYNNEI. V gave up 5 bases and J gave up 0 bases, with 14 bases separating them.

Here the CDR3 reads CASSVQPSSGNTIYF. CDR3 nucleotide sequence: TGTGCCAGCAGTGTACAGCCTAGCTCTGGAAACACCATATATTTT. V is TRBV2 and J is TRBJ1-3, with no clear D. This CDR3 comprises 15 residues. V lost 4 bases to trimming and J lost 0 bases, with 10 bases between them. Germline V gives CDR1 SNHLY, CDR2 FYNNEI. Together with reference TRBV2 and TRBJ1-3, the CDR3 gives the full variable domain: EPEVTQTPSHQVTQMGQEVILRCVPISNHLYFYWYRQILGQKVEFLVSFYNNEISEKSEIFDDQFSVERPDGSNFTLKIRSTKLEDSAMYFCASSVQPSSGNTIYFGEGSWLTVV.

The V gene is TRBV7-9, the J gene TRBJ2-1, with D perhaps TRBD1 (7 bases). The CDR3 runs 15 residues. Germline V gene lookup returns CDR1 SEHNR and CDR2 FQNEAQ (reference sequence). The ends were cut back, 3 bases at V and 3 bases at J, with 12 bases in the middle. The CDR3 region is CASSLRQGGYNEQFF. The CDR3 bases are TGTGCCAGCAGCTTGAGGCAGGGGGGCTACAATGAGCAGTTCTTC.

This rearrangement joins TRBV11-2 to TRBJ2-1, with D perhaps matching TRBD1 (6 bases). CDR1 and CDR2 (germline): SGHAT, FQNNGV. The V and J ends lost 3 bases and 4 bases respectively, with 13 bases between them. This CDR3 is built from 15 residues. This chain's CDR3 is CASSLGHRPYNEQFF. The CDR3, as DNA: TGTGCCAGCAGCTTGGGACATCGGCCGTACAATGAGCAGTTCTTC. Full variable domain (missing parts from reference TRBV11-2 and TRBJ2-1): EAGVAQSPRYKIIEKRQSVAFWCNPISGHATLYWYQQILGQGPKLLIQFQNNGVVDDSQLPKDRFSAERLKGVDSTLKIQPAKLEDSAVYLCASSLGHRPYNEQFFGPGTRLTVL.

The rearrangement uses TRBV16 and TRBJ2-7; 12 nucleotides match TRBD1. The V gene end was trimmed by 4 bases and the J gene end by 5 bases; junction bases not matched to a gene: 3. There are 14 residues in the CDR3. The germline gives CDR1 KGHSY, CDR2 FQNENV. The CDR3 is CASSPGQGADEQYF. In DNA form, the CDR3 reads TGTGCCAGCAGCCCGGGACAGGGGGCGGACGAGCAGTACTTC.